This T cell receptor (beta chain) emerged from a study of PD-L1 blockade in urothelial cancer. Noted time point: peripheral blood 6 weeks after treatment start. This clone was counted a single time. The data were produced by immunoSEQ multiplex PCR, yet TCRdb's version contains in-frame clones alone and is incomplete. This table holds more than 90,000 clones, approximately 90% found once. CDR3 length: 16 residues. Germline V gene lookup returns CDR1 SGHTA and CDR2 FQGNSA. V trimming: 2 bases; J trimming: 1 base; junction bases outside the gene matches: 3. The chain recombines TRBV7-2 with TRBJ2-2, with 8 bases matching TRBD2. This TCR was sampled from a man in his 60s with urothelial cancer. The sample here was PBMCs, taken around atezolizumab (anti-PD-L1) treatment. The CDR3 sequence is CASSLSGLENTGELFF. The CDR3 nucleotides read TGTGCCAGCAGCTTATCGGGACTAGAGAACACCGGGGAGCTGTTTTTT.